This is a list of T cell receptor beta chains from one sample in a study of blood T cell repertoires in COVID-19. TCRdb's table, derived via immunoSEQ multiplex PCR, lists solely in-frame clones and lacks some. The sample includes about 260,000 clones, over 80% of them seen just once. Source material: peripheral blood. Receptor source: a man between 60 and 70 years old who had recovered from COVID-19. The CDR3 runs from the conserved cysteine through the conserved F or W. Each record gives: J gene, V gene, D gene, clone size, CDR3 DNA, CDR3 protein. The D gene is left open where the match is weak. Clone size appears in some rows only: once, few, many, or a class for an expanded clone.

j_gene: TRBJ1-2; v_gene: TRBV5-1; d_gene: TRBD1; abundance: -; CDR3nt: TGCGCCAGCAGCATTTCCGGGACAGGTGGCTACACCTTC; CDR3aa: CASSISGTGGYTF
j_gene: TRBJ2-7; v_gene: TRBV6-6; d_gene: TRBD2; abundance: -; CDR3nt: TGTGCCAGCAGCTCAATAGCGGGAGGGTCCTACGAGCAGTACTTC; CDR3aa: CASSSIAGGSYEQYF
j_gene: TRBJ2-3; v_gene: TRBV6-5; d_gene: -; abundance: -; CDR3nt: TGTGCCAGCAGAGCGACGGCAGATACGCAGTATTTT; CDR3aa: CASRATADTQYF
j_gene: TRBJ1-4; v_gene: TRBV12-3/TRBV12-4; d_gene: -; abundance: -; CDR3nt: TGTGCCAGCAGTTTCGCAAGAGATGAAAAACTGTTTTTT; CDR3aa: CASSFARDEKLFF
j_gene: TRBJ2-1; v_gene: TRBV11-3; d_gene: TRBD2; abundance: -; CDR3nt: TGTGCCAGCAGCGGGACTAGCGGGAGGGCCCCCTCCTACAATGAGCAGTTCTTC; CDR3aa: CASSGTSGRAPSYNEQFF
j_gene: TRBJ2-7; v_gene: TRBV6-2/TRBV6-3; d_gene: -; abundance: -; CDR3nt: TGTGCCAGCAGTTTGGGCGTCGAGCAGTACTTC; CDR3aa: CASSLGVEQYF
j_gene: TRBJ2-5; v_gene: TRBV30; d_gene: TRBD1; abundance: -; CDR3nt: TGTGCCTGGAAGCTGGGACAGTCCCCAGTCGGGACCCAGTACTTC; CDR3aa: CAWKLGQSPVGTQYF
j_gene: TRBJ2-6; v_gene: TRBV12-3/TRBV12-4; d_gene: -; abundance: -; CDR3nt: TGTGCCAGCAGTTTCAGTGGGGCCAACGTCCTGACTTTC; CDR3aa: CASSFSGANVLTF
j_gene: TRBJ2-1; v_gene: TRBV29-1; d_gene: TRBD2; abundance: -; CDR3nt: TGCAGCACCGCTAGCGGGGGTTTCAATGAGCAGTTCTTC; CDR3aa: CSTASGGFNEQFF
j_gene: TRBJ1-1; v_gene: TRBV18; d_gene: -; abundance: -; CDR3nt: TGTGCCAGCTCAGACAAGAACACTGAAGCTTTCTTT; CDR3aa: CASSDKNTEAFF
j_gene: TRBJ2-3; v_gene: TRBV29-1; d_gene: -; abundance: -; CDR3nt: TGCAGCGTTGAAGTTCTAGCTCGGGATACGCAGTATTTT; CDR3aa: CSVEVLARDTQYF
j_gene: TRBJ2-3; v_gene: TRBV4-2; d_gene: TRBD2; abundance: once; CDR3nt: TGTGCCAGCAGTCCTAGCGGGGGGACAGATACGCAGTATTTT; CDR3aa: CASSPSGGTDTQYF
j_gene: TRBJ2-1; v_gene: TRBV5-5; d_gene: TRBD2; abundance: -; CDR3nt: TGTGCCAGCAGCCAACTAGCGGGTCAGCACAATGAGCAGTTCTTC; CDR3aa: CASSQLAGQHNEQFF
j_gene: TRBJ2-1; v_gene: TRBV19; d_gene: TRBD2; abundance: -; CDR3nt: TGTGCCAGTAGTATAATAGCGGGAGCTGGGAATGAGCAGTTCTTC; CDR3aa: CASSIIAGAGNEQFF
j_gene: TRBJ2-5; v_gene: TRBV5-8; d_gene: TRBD1; abundance: -; CDR3nt: TGTGCCAGCAGCTCGCCGGACAGGGGGCAAGAGACCCAGTACTTC; CDR3aa: CASSSPDRGQETQYF
j_gene: TRBJ1-6; v_gene: TRBV6-5; d_gene: -; abundance: -; CDR3nt: TGTGCCAGCAGTGACTCCGGAGATTCACCCCTCCACTTT; CDR3aa: CASSDSGDSPLHF
j_gene: TRBJ1-2; v_gene: TRBV3-1/TRBV3-2; d_gene: TRBD1; abundance: -; CDR3nt: TGTGCCAGCAGCCCCGGACAGGGGTCGTTTGTCTATGGCTACACCTTC; CDR3aa: CASSPGQGSFVYGYTF
j_gene: TRBJ2-7; v_gene: TRBV2; d_gene: -; abundance: few; CDR3nt: TGTGCCAGCAGTGAATCTGGGGGCAACGAGCAGTACTTC; CDR3aa: CASSESGGNEQYF
j_gene: TRBJ2-3; v_gene: TRBV30; d_gene: TRBD2; abundance: -; CDR3nt: TGTGCCGGGAGACTAGCGGGTACGCAGTATTTT; CDR3aa: CAGRLAGTQYF
j_gene: TRBJ2-3; v_gene: TRBV6-5; d_gene: -; abundance: once; CDR3nt: TGTGCCTCCCTACCGAGGCCCCGGGTCACAGATACGCAGTATTTT; CDR3aa: CASLPRPRVTDTQYF
j_gene: TRBJ1-1; v_gene: TRBV30; d_gene: TRBD1; abundance: -; CDR3nt: TGTGCCTGGAGTGTACCGGACAGGGCGGACACTGAAGCTTTCTTT; CDR3aa: CAWSVPDRADTEAFF
j_gene: TRBJ1-6; v_gene: TRBV5-4; d_gene: -; abundance: -; CDR3nt: TGTGCCAGCAGCCCACCCGGGCCAGAGAGGGCCCTCCACTTT; CDR3aa: CASSPPGPERALHF
j_gene: TRBJ2-1; v_gene: TRBV29-1; d_gene: TRBD2; abundance: -; CDR3nt: TGCAGCGGATGGACTAGCGGGAGGGGAAATGAGCAGTTCTTC; CDR3aa: CSGWTSGRGNEQFF
j_gene: TRBJ2-3; v_gene: TRBV15; d_gene: TRBD2; abundance: -; CDR3nt: TGTGCCACCAGCAGAGTGGTCCGGGAGGGCACAGATACGCAGTATTTT; CDR3aa: CATSRVVREGTDTQYF
j_gene: TRBJ2-7; v_gene: TRBV6-5; d_gene: -; abundance: -; CDR3nt: TGTGCCAACTCAGACACTGTGGGCCACGAGCAGTACTTC; CDR3aa: CANSDTVGHEQYF
j_gene: TRBJ1-4; v_gene: TRBV7-9; d_gene: TRBD1; abundance: -; CDR3nt: TGTGCCAGCAGCCCGCGGACAGGGAGGTATGAAAAACTGTTTTTT; CDR3aa: CASSPRTGRYEKLFF
j_gene: TRBJ2-4; v_gene: TRBV6-5; d_gene: TRBD2; abundance: -; CDR3nt: TGTGCCAGCAGTTCTGCGGGAGGAAGCATTCAGTACTTC; CDR3aa: CASSSAGGSIQYF
j_gene: TRBJ2-7; v_gene: TRBV30; d_gene: TRBD1; abundance: -; CDR3nt: TGTGCCTGGGGTGGACAGGCCTACGAGCAGTACTTC; CDR3aa: CAWGGQAYEQYF
j_gene: TRBJ1-2; v_gene: TRBV19; d_gene: -; abundance: -; CDR3nt: TGTGCCAGTAGTCTTTCAGGGTGGGGCAACTATGGCTACACCTTC; CDR3aa: CASSLSGWGNYGYTF
j_gene: TRBJ2-1; v_gene: TRBV6-5; d_gene: TRBD2; abundance: -; CDR3nt: TGTGCCACCACTAGCGGGAGAAGTGATGAGCAGTTCTTC; CDR3aa: CATTSGRSDEQFF
j_gene: TRBJ1-3; v_gene: TRBV2; d_gene: TRBD1; abundance: -; CDR3nt: TGTGCCAGCAGTGCCCGACAGGGAACTGGAAACACCATATATTTT; CDR3aa: CASSARQGTGNTIYF
j_gene: TRBJ2-5; v_gene: TRBV3-1/TRBV3-2; d_gene: -; abundance: -; CDR3nt: TGTGCCAGCAGCCAAGTGGTGGGCCTCCAAGAGACCCAGTACTTC; CDR3aa: CASSQVVGLQETQYF
j_gene: TRBJ2-4; v_gene: TRBV2; d_gene: TRBD1; abundance: -; CDR3nt: TGTGCCAGCAGAACCACAGGGGGTGTCAAAAACATTCAGTACTTC; CDR3aa: CASRTTGGVKNIQYF
j_gene: TRBJ2-7; v_gene: TRBV19; d_gene: -; abundance: -; CDR3nt: TGTGCCAGTAGCACAGGGAAGGGGTACGAGCAGTACTTC; CDR3aa: CASSTGKGYEQYF
j_gene: TRBJ1-2; v_gene: TRBV14; d_gene: TRBD1; abundance: once; CDR3nt: TGTGCCAGCAGCCCGGCATTGGGACAGCGGTTGGGCTACACCTTC; CDR3aa: CASSPALGQRLGYTF
j_gene: TRBJ1-3; v_gene: TRBV11-2; d_gene: TRBD1; abundance: -; CDR3nt: TGTGCCAGCAGCCGCCAAATAGGGGGCAGAACTGGAAACACCATATATTTT; CDR3aa: CASSRQIGGRTGNTIYF
j_gene: TRBJ2-1; v_gene: TRBV5-1; d_gene: TRBD2; abundance: few; CDR3nt: TGCGCCAGCAGCTTCTGGACTAGCGGGAGCAATGAGCAGTTCTTC; CDR3aa: CASSFWTSGSNEQFF
j_gene: TRBJ2-5; v_gene: TRBV12-3/TRBV12-4; d_gene: TRBD1; abundance: -; CDR3nt: TGTGCCAGCAGACAGGGGGCGAGGGAGACCCAGTACTTC; CDR3aa: CASRQGARETQYF
j_gene: TRBJ2-7; v_gene: TRBV30; d_gene: -; abundance: once; CDR3nt: TGTGCCTGGAGTCGGTACAGCGGCTCCTACGAGCAGTACTTC; CDR3aa: CAWSRYSGSYEQYF
j_gene: TRBJ2-2; v_gene: TRBV21-1; d_gene: -; abundance: -; CDR3nt: TGTGCCAGCAGCAAAGCGCAAAGGACAGTAAACACCGGGGAGCTGTTTTTT; CDR3aa: CASSKAQRTVNTGELFF
j_gene: TRBJ1-4; v_gene: TRBV6-2/TRBV6-3; d_gene: -; abundance: -; CDR3nt: TGTGCCAGCAGTTCCGCGGGAGGAGCAAATGAAAAACTGTTTTTT; CDR3aa: CASSSAGGANEKLFF
j_gene: TRBJ2-1; v_gene: TRBV4-1; d_gene: TRBD2; abundance: -; CDR3nt: TGCGCCAGCAGCCACTTAGCGGGGGGCCCCTACAATGAGCAGTTCTTC; CDR3aa: CASSHLAGGPYNEQFF